A few counts support the clone carrying this T cell receptor beta chain. As yet, its antigen is unknown. An end of the junction does not agree with germline; a read error may underlie this. This specimen comes from a study of tumor-infiltrating lymphocytes in primary liver carcinoma. Study-wide findings and caveats: Relative to blood, tumors carried a significantly larger fraction of the repertoire in their top 250 clones (p = 0.039).

Co-extracting RNA and DNA was done with about 18-33 mg of unsorted bulk tissue as input. Priming with a constant-region primer yielded TCR beta cDNA from 450 to 550 ng total RNA. Slightly modified ARM-PCR, run as three nested multiplex PCR rounds, produced the TCR beta libraries. Primers for the first two PCR rounds were TRBV1-TRBV30 forward primers and a C-beta reverse primer (roughly 10 cycles per round). TCRdb reanalysed the multiplex PCR reads using MiXCR and keeps one entry per CDR3 protein. The repertoire holds 75,000 to 80,000 distinct CDR3 sequences, with approximately 62% as singletons. The CDR3 is made up of 10 amino acids. CDR1 MDHEN and CDR2 SYDVKM come from the germline V gene.

The chain links TRBV28 to TRBJ2-1; no definite D call. This TCR came from a man aged 35 to 55 with primary liver carcinoma and hepatitis B virus infection. Sequencing was carried out using tumor-adjacent normal liver tissue. CDR3 DNA sequence: TGTGCCGGCAGTTTGACTGAGCAGTTCTTC. It codes for CAGSLTEQFF.